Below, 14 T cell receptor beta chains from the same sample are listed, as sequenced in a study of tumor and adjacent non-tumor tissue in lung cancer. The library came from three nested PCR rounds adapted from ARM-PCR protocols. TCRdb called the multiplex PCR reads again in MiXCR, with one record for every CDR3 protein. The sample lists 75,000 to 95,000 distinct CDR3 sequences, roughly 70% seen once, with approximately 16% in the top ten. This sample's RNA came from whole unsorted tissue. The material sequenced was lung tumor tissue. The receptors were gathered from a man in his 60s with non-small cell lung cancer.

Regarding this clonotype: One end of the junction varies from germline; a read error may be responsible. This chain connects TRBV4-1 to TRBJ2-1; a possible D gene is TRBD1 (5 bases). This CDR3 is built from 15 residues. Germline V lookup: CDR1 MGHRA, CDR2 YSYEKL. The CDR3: CVSSLTQGVLNEQFF. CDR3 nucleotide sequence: TGTGTCAGCAGCCTGACACAAGGGGTCCTCAATGAGCAGTTCTTC.

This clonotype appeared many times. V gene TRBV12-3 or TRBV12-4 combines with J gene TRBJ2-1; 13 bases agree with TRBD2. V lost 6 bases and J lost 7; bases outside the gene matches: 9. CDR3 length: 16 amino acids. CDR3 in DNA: TGTGCCAGCAGGTCCCGAACTAGCGGGAGGGGGAATGAGCAGTTCTTC. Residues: CASRSRTSGRGNEQFF.

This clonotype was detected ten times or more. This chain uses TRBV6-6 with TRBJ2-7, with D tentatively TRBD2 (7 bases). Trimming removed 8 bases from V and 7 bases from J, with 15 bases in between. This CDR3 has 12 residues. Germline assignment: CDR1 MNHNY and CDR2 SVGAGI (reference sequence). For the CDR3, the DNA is TGTGCCAGCTCCAAGGGGGGGAGGGAGCAGTACTTC. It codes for CASSKGGREQYF.

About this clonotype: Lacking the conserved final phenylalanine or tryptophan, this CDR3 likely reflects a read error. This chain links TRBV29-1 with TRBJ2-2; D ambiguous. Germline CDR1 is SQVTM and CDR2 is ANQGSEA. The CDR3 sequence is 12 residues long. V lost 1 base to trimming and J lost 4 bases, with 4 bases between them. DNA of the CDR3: TGCAGCGTTGAAGTTGGCACCGGGGAGCTGTTTATT. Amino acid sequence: CSVEVGTGELFI.

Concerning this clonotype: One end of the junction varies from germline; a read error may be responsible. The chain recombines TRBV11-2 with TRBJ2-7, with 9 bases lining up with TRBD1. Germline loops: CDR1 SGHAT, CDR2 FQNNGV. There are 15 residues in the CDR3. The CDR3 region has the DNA TGTGCCAGCAGCCCCGGGACAGGGCCCTCCTACAAGCAGTACTTC. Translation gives CASSPGTGPSYKQYF.

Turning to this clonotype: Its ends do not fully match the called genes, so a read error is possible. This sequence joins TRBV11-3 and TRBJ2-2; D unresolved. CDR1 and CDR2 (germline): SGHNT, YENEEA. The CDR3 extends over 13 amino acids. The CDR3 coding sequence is TGTGCTAGCAACTTCTCAAGGGCCGGGGAGCTGTTTTTT. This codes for CASNFSRAGELFF.

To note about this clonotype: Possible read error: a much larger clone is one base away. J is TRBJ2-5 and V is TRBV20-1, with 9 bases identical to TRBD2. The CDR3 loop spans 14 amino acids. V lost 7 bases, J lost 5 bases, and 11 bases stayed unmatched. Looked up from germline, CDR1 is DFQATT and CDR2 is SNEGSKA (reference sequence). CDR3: CSVKNPGTSETQYF. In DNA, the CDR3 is TGCAGTGTTAAAAACCCCGGGACTAGCGAGACCCAGTACTTC.

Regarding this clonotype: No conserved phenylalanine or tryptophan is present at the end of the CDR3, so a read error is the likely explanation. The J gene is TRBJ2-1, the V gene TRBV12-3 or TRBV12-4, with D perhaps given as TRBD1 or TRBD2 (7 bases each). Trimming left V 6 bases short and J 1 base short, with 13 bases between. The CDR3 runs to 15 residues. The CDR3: CASRARGGSYNEQFL. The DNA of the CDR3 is TGTGCCAGCAGAGCCAGGGGGGGTTCCTACAATGAGCAGTTCTTA.

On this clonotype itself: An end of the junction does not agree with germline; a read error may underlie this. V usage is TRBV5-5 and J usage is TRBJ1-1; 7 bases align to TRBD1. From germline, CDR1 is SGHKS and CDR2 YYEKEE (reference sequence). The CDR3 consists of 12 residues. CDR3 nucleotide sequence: TGTGCCAGGAGCGCGACAGGGTTTGAAGTTTTCTTT. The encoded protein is CARSATGFEVFF.

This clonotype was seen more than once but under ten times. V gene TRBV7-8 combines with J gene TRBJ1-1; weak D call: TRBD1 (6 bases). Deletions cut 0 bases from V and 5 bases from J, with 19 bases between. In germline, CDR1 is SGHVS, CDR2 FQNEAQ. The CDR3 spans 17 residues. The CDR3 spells CASSLAVGMGGRTEAFF. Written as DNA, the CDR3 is TGTGCCAGCAGCTTAGCGGTCGGGATGGGGGGGCGAACTGAAGCTTTCTTT. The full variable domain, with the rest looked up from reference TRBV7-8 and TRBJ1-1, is GAGVSQSPRYKVAKRGQDVALRCDPISGHVSLFWYQQALGQGPEFLTYFQNEAQLDKSGLPSDRFFAERPEGSVSTLKIQRTQQEDSAVYLCASSLAVGMGGRTEAFFGQGTRLTVV.

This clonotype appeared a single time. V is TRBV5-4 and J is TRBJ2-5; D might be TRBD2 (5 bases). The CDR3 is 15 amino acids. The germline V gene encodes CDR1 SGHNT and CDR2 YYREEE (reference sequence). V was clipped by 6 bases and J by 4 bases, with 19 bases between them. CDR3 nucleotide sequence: TGTGCCAGCAACAAGGCGGGTGTGTACCTAGAGACCCAGTACTTC. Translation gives CASNKAGVYLETQYF.

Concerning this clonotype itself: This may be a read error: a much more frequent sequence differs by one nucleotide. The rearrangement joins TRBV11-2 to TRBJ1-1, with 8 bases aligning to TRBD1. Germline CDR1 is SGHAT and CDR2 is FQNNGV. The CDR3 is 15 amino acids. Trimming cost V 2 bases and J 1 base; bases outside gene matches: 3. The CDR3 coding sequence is TGTGCCAGCAGCTTACCCGGGACAGGGAACACTGAAGCTTTCTTT. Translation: CASSLPGTGNTEAFF. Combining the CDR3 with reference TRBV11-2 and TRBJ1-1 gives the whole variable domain EAGVAQSPRYKIIEKRQSVAFWCNPISGHATLYWYQQILGQGPKLLIQFQNNGVVDDSQLPKDRFSAERLKGVDSTLKIQPAKLEDSAVYLCASSLPGTGNTEAFFGQGTRLTVV.

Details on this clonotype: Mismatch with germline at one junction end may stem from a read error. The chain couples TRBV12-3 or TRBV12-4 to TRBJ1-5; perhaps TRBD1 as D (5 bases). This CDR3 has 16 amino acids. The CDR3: CASSRRRGRRYQPQHF. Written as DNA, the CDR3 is TGTGCCAGCAGCCGGCGAAGGGGCAGGCGTTATCAACCCCAGCATTTT.

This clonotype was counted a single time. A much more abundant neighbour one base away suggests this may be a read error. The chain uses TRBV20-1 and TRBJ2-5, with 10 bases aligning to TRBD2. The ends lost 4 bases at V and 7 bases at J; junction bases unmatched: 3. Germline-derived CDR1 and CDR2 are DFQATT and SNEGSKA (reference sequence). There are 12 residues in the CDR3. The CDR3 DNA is TGCAGTGCTACCCTAGCGGGAGTGACCCAGTACTTC. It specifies CSATLAGVTQYF.